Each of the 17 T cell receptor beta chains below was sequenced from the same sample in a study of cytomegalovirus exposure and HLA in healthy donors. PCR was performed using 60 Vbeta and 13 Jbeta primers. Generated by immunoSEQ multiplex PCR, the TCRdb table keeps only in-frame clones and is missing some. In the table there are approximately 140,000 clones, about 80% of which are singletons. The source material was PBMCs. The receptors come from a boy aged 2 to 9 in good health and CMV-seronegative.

The CDR3 coding sequence is TGCGCCAGCAGCTTGGAGCCGGTCTACGAGCAGTACTTC. Its protein product is CASSLEPVYEQYF. This chain uses TRBV5-1 with TRBJ2-7, with no clear D. V was clipped by 0 bases and J by 3 bases, with 7 bases between them. This CDR3 is 13 amino acids long. Germline V gene lookup returns CDR1 SGHRS and CDR2 YFSETQ.

The CDR3: CASSLYGLRVYEQYF. The CDR3 DNA sequence: TGTGCCAGCAGTTTATACGGTCTCAGGGTTTACGAGCAGTACTTC. The J gene is TRBJ2-7, the V gene TRBV27; D is possibly TRBD1 (5 bases). V was clipped by 1 base and J by 4 bases, with 14 bases between them. Looked up from germline, CDR1 is MNHEY and CDR2 is SMNVEV (reference sequence). This CDR3 has 15 amino acids.

DNA for the CDR3: TGCGCCAGCAGCTTGGGGGCAGGGGCCTCCACTGAAGCTTTCTTT. It encodes CASSLGAGASTEAFF. The chain has TRBV5-1 and TRBJ1-1, with D perhaps matching TRBD1 (6 bases). The germline V gene has CDR1 SGHRS and CDR2 YFSETQ. The V end was cut by 0 bases, the J end by 4 bases, with 13 bases between. The CDR3 is 15 amino acids. The entire variable domain, with the rest obtained from reference TRBV5-1 and TRBJ1-1, is as follows: KAGVTQTPRYLIKTRGQQVTLSCSPISGHRSVSWYQQTPGQGLQFLFEYFSETQRNKGNFPGRFSGRQFSNSRSEMNVSTLELGDSALYLCASSLGAGASTEAFFGQGTRLTVV.

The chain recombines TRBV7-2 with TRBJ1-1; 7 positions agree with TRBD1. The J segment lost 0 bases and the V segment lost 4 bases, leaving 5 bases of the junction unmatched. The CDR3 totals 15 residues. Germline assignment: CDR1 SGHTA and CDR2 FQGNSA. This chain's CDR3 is CASSSQTGLNTEAFF. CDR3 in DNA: TGTGCCAGCAGCTCCCAGACAGGGTTGAACACTGAAGCTTTCTTT.

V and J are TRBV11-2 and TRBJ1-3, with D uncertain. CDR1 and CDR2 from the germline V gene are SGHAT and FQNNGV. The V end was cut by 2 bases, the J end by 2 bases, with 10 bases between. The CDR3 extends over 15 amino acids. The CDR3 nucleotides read TGTGCCAGCAGCTTAACAGACGCTGCTGGAAACACCATATATTTT. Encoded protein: CASSLTDAAGNTIYF.

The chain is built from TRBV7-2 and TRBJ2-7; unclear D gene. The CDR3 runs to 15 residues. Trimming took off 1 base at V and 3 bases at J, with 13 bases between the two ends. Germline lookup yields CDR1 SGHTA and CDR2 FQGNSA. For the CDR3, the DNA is TGTGCCAGCAGCTTAGGAATAACCTCCGGCTACGAGCAGTACTTC. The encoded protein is CASSLGITSGYEQYF. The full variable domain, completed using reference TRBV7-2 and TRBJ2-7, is GAGVSQSPSNKVTEKGKDVELRCDPISGHTALYWYRQSLGQGLEFLIYFQGNSAPDKSGLPSDRFSAERTGGSVSTLTIQRTQQEDSAVYLCASSLGITSGYEQYFGPGTRLTVT.

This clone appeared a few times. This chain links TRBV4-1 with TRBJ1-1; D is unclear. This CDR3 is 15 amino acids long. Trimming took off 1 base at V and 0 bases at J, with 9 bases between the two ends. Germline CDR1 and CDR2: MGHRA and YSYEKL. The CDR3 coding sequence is TGCGCCAGCAGCCAAGGACCACAGTTGAACACTGAAGCTTTCTTT. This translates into CASSQGPQLNTEAFF.

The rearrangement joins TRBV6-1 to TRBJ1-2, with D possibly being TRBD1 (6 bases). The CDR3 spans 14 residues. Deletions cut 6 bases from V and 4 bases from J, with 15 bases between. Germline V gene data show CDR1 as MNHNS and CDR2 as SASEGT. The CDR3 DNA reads TGTGCCAGCAGGCCTACAGGGCCGTCCTATGGCTACACCTTC. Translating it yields CASRPTGPSYGYTF.

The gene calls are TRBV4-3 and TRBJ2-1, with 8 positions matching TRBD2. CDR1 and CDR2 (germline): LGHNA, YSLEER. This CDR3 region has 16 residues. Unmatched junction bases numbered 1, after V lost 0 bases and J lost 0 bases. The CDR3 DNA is TGCGCCAGCAGCCAAGATGCGGGGGGCTCCTACAATGAGCAGTTCTTC. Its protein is CASSQDAGGSYNEQFF.

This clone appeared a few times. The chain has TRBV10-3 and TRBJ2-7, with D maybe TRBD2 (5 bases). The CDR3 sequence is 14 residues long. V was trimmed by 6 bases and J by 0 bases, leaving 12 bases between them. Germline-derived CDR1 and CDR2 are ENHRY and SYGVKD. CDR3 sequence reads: CAISRQEGSYEQYF. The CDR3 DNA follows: TGTGCCATCAGCAGGCAAGAGGGCTCCTACGAGCAGTACTTC.

Written as DNA, the CDR3 is TGTGCCAGCAGTTACTCGCGGGGGGCGAATGGAAACACCATATATTTT. Translating it yields CASSYSRGANGNTIYF. The chain combines TRBV6-5 with TRBJ1-3; D is perhaps TRBD1 (6 bases). V gave up 0 bases and J gave up 3 bases, with 12 bases separating them. Germline CDR1 reads MNHEY; CDR2 reads SVGAGI. The CDR3 totals 16 residues.

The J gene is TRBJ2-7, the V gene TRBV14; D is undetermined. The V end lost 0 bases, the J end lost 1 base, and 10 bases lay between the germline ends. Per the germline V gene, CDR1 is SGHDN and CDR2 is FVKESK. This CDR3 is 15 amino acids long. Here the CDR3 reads CASSQEPYPSYEQYF. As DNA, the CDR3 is TGTGCCAGCAGCCAAGAGCCCTACCCATCCTACGAGCAGTACTTC.

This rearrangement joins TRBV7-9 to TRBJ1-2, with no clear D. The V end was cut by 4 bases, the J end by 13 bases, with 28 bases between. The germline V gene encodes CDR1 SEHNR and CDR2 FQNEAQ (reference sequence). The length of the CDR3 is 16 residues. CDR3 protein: CASSSNPGVTSGRATF. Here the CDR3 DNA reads TGTGCCAGCAGCTCGAACCCCGGGGTCACTTCTGGGCGGGCCACCTTC.

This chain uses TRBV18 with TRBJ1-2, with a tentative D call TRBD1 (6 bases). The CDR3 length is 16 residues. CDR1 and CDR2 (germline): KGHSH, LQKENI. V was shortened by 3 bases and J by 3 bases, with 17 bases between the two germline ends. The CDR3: CASSPEPTGNDYGYTF. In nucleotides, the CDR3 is TGTGCCAGCTCACCGGAACCCACAGGGAATGACTATGGCTACACCTTC. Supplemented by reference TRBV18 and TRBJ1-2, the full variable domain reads NAGVMQNPRHLVRRRGQEARLRCSPMKGHSHVYWYRQLPEEGLKFMVYLQKENIIDESGMPKERFSAEFPKEGPSILRIQQVVRGDSAAYFCASSPEPTGNDYGYTFGSGTRLTVV.

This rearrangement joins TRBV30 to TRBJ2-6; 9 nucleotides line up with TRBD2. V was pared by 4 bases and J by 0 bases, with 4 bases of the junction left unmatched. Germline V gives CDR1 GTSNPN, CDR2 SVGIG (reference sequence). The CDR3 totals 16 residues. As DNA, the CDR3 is TGTGCCTGGACAAGCGGGGGGCACTCTGGGGCCAACGTCCTGACTTTC. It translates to CAWTSGGHSGANVLTF.

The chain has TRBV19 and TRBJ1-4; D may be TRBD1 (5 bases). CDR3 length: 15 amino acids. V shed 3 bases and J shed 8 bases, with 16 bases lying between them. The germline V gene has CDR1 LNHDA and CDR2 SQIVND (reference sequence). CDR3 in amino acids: CASSILPGLREKLFF. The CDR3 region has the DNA TGTGCCAGTAGTATCCTCCCGGGACTAAGGGAAAAACTGTTTTTT.

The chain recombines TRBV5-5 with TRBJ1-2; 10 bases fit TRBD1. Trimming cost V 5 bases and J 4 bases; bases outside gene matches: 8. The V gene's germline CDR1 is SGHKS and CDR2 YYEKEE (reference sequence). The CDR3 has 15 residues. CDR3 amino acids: CASSLADRGPYGYTF. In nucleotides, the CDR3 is TGTGCCAGCAGTTTAGCCGACAGGGGGCCCTATGGCTACACCTTC. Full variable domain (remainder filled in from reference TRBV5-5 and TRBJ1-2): DAGVTQSPTHLIKTRGQQVTLRCSPISGHKSVSWYQQVLGQGPQFIFQYYEKEERGRGNFPDRFSARQFPNYSSELNVNALLLGDSALYLCASSLADRGPYGYTFGSGTRLTVV.